One T cell receptor (beta chain) is described in this entry. From RNA transcripts, TCR beta CDR3 regions were amplified. Initially, a first-round RT-PCR of the TCR CDR3 employed the HTBI primer set. TCRdb ran MiXCR on the multiplex PCR reads and lists one entry per CDR3 protein. The sample includes around 380,000 distinct CDR3 sequences, approximately 13% seen only once; the top ten take less than 25%. These data belong to a study of T cells in Graves' hyperthyroidism and ophthalmopathy. Study-level information: Before any treatment, at initial diagnosis, peripheral blood was collected.

Germline lookup yields CDR1 MGHRA and CDR2 YSYEKL. Trimming pared 4 bases from V and 4 bases from J, leaving 13 bases between. This CDR3 spans 14 amino acids. The source of this sequence is a man younger than 40 with Graves' hyperthyroidism that later progressed to Graves' ophthalmopathy. V gene TRBV4-1 combines with J gene TRBJ1-1, with D possibly matching TRBD1 (6 bases). The sequenced sample consisted of blood. The CDR3, as DNA: TGCGCCAGCAGCCTGACACAGGGTGGCACTGAAGCTTTCTTT. Its translation is CASSLTQGGTEAFF.